These 13 T cell receptor beta chains were sequenced from one sample in a study of shared clonotypes between healthy human individuals. The data were produced by immunoSEQ multiplex PCR, yet TCRdb's version contains in-frame clones alone and is incomplete. This repertoire shows some 980,000 clones, 60% to 85% found once; its top ten account for approximately 1.5%. Sequencing was performed on memory CD4+ T cells sorted from blood. Specified subset: CD45RA-negative fraction. These receptors came from a man aged 18 to 29 in good health.

J is TRBJ2-4 and V is TRBV5-8; 8 bases are shared with TRBD1. J gave up 7 bases and V 4 bases, and 10 bases lay outside the gene matches. CDR3 length equals 15 residues. The germline gives CDR1 SGHTS, CDR2 YDEGEE. The CDR3 sequence is CASSQGQGAWNIQYF. The CDR3 DNA reads TGTGCCAGCAGCCAGGGGCAGGGGGCATGGAACATTCAGTACTTC.

This chain connects TRBV18 to TRBJ2-1, with no clear D. The V end lost 0 bases, the J end lost 8 bases, and 8 bases lay between the germline ends. Germline V gene lookup returns CDR1 KGHSH and CDR2 LQKENI. This CDR3 has 13 amino acids. The CDR3 DNA sequence: TGTGCCAGCTCACCACCCAGTCTCGATGAGCAGTTCTTC. It translates to CASSPPSLDEQFF.

V and J are TRBV5-4 and TRBJ2-5; D ambiguous. The CDR3 runs to 15 residues. CDR1 is SGHNT, CDR2 YYREEE, per germline (reference sequence). V shed 4 bases and J shed 0 bases, with 13 bases lying between them. CDR3 sequence (DNA): TGTGCCAGCAGCCCGGCTCTCAAGTACCAAGAGACCCAGTACTTC. This codes for CASSPALKYQETQYF. The full variable domain, rest sourced from reference TRBV5-4 and TRBJ2-5, is ETGVTQSPTHLIKTRGQQVTLRCSSQSGHNTVSWYQQALGQGPQFIFQYYREEENGRGNFPPRFSGLQFPNYSSELNVNALELDDSALYLCASSPALKYQETQYFGPGTRLLVL.

This chain connects TRBV10-3 to TRBJ1-3, with a weak D call TRBD1 (5 bases). Germline lookup yields CDR1 ENHRY and CDR2 SYGVKD. The CDR3 has 13 amino acids. Trimming pared 11 bases from V and 0 bases from J, leaving 11 bases between. The CDR3 sequence is CAAGTVSGNTIYF. For the CDR3, the DNA is TGTGCCGCCGGGACCGTCTCTGGAAACACCATATATTTT.

The rearrangement links TRBV14 to TRBJ2-2; D unresolved. V was clipped by 4 bases and J by 8 bases, with 14 bases between them. The CDR3 sequence is 14 residues long. Germline V gene sequence: CDR1 SGHDN, CDR2 FVKESK. CDR3: CASSRRHPNGELFF. DNA of the CDR3: TGTGCCAGCAGCCGAAGACATCCTAATGGGGAGCTGTTTTTT.

This clone showed up just a few times. The rearrangement links TRBV10-3 to TRBJ2-1; TRBD2 matches 13 bases. The CDR3 runs to 15 residues. With V trimmed by 10 bases and J by 8 bases, 11 bases remained unmatched. CDR1 is ENHRY and CDR2 is SYGVKD in the germline V gene. The CDR3 bases are TGTGCCACTAGACTAGCGGGAGGCCCTGGGGATGAGCAGTTCTTC. Its protein product is CATRLAGGPGDEQFF.

The chain recombines TRBV4-3 with TRBJ2-6; 9 bases match TRBD2. The V gene's germline CDR1 is LGHNA and CDR2 YSLEER. With V trimmed by 0 bases and J by 0 bases, 6 bases remained unmatched. The CDR3 length is 19 residues. The CDR3 region is CASSQDLGSGSSGANVLTF. The CDR3 bases are TGCGCCAGCAGCCAAGATTTGGGTAGCGGGAGCTCTGGGGCCAACGTCCTGACTTTC.

This clone was detected only once. The chain joins TRBV5-1 to TRBJ1-4, with unresolved D. With 4 bases removed from V and 4 bases from J, the gap between germline ends came to 11 bases. CDR1 and CDR2 (germline): SGHRS, YFSETQ. The CDR3 spans 14 residues. CDR3 region: CASSVQPSNEKLFF. Here the CDR3 DNA reads TGCGCCAGCAGCGTACAGCCTAGTAATGAAAAACTGTTTTTT.

In its sample, this clone was seen a few times. The rearrangement uses TRBV6-1 and TRBJ1-1; possibly TRBD1 for D (6 bases). The CDR3 loop spans 14 amino acids. Germline CDR1 MNHNS, CDR2 SASEGT. Trimming cost V 8 bases and J 3 bases, with 16 bases left between them. The CDR3 coding sequence is TGTGCCAGCCGGAGGGGGGGTTTGGACACTGAAGCTTTCTTT. Protein sequence: CASRRGGLDTEAFF.

The genes are TRBV5-4 and TRBJ1-1; D uncertain. The CDR3 extends over 14 amino acids. Germline values: CDR1 SGHNT, CDR2 YYREEE (reference sequence). Trimming stripped 2 bases from V and 0 bases from J, with 8 bases between. The CDR3 here is CASSFVGMNTEAFF. CDR3 nucleotides: TGTGCCAGCAGCTTTGTGGGGATGAACACTGAAGCTTTCTTT.

The V gene is TRBV5-1, the J gene TRBJ2-2, with 9 bases matching TRBD2. Trimming removed 4 bases from V and 0 bases from J; junction bases left unmatched: 4. The germline V gene encodes CDR1 SGHRS and CDR2 YFSETQ. The CDR3 runs to 16 residues. The chain's CDR3 is CASSGSSGANTGELFF. The CDR3 coding sequence is TGCGCCAGCAGCGGCTCTAGCGGGGCGAACACCGGGGAGCTGTTTTTT.

The chain carries TRBV27 and TRBJ2-1; TRBD1 might be the D (5 bases). Germline V gene data show CDR1 as MNHEY and CDR2 as SMNVEV (reference sequence). CDR3 length: 15 residues. Trimming took off 5 bases at V and 4 bases at J, with 15 bases between the two ends. The CDR3 DNA follows: TGTGCCAGCAGTAGGGGATTGACAGTGTACAATGAGCAGTTCTTC. Encoded protein: CASSRGLTVYNEQFF.

This clone was counted a few times. The chain couples TRBV2 to TRBJ2-5; 10 bases are a match to TRBD1. In germline, CDR1 is SNHLY, CDR2 FYNNEI. Trimming removed 5 bases from V and 2 bases from J; junction bases left unmatched: 2. The CDR3 totals 14 residues. This CDR3 reads CASSQDRGQETQYF. The CDR3 DNA sequence: TGTGCCAGCAGTCAGGACAGGGGGCAAGAGACCCAGTACTTC.